These T cell receptor beta chains were read from a single sample in a study of T cells in Graves' hyperthyroidism and ophthalmopathy. TCRdb re-called the multiplex PCR reads with MiXCR, one entry per CDR3 protein. The data show around 560,000 distinct CDR3 sequences, with 16% seen just once and around a sixth held by the top ten. Sequenced input: blood. The origin of the receptors is a woman aged 18-29 years with Graves' hyperthyroidism. Each CDR3 is given with its conserved first and last residue.

V gene: TRBV10-1
J gene: TRBJ2-3
CDR3 protein: CASGSSTDTQYF

V gene: TRBV12-3/TRBV12-4
J gene: TRBJ2-1
CDR3 protein: CASSPASGVSGEQFF

V gene: TRBV11-2
J gene: TRBJ2-1
CDR3 protein: CASSHGGDSSSYNEQFF

V gene: TRBV7-8
J gene: TRBJ2-7
CDR3 protein: CASRRDSIRSYEQYF

V gene: TRBV10-3
J gene: TRBJ2-2
CDR3 protein: CGESGTNTGELFF

V gene: TRBV20-1
J gene: TRBJ2-7
CDR3 protein: CSAAHRENSYEQYF

V gene: TRBV7-9
J gene: TRBJ2-2
CDR3 protein: CASSFDREAIGELFF

V gene: TRBV3-1
J gene: TRBJ1-2
CDR3 protein: CASSSLGPLGYTF

V gene: TRBV28
J gene: TRBJ2-2
CDR3 protein: CASSLSGGSPDTGELFF

V gene: TRBV6-4
J gene: TRBJ2-2
CDR3 protein: CASSDSSEGGELFF

V gene: TRBV11-2
J gene: TRBJ1-1
CDR3 protein: CASSSPLNTEAFF

V gene: TRBV6-2/TRBV6-3
J gene: TRBJ2-5
CDR3 protein: CASSMLGLAFRETQYF

V gene: TRBV12-3/TRBV12-4
J gene: TRBJ2-3
CDR3 protein: CASSIVSGGGGSTQYF

V gene: TRBV28
J gene: TRBJ1-3
CDR3 protein: CASSSGTAYGNTIYF

V gene: TRBV5-5
J gene: TRBJ2-1
CDR3 protein: CASSPGLAAGEQFF

V gene: TRBV5-1
J gene: TRBJ2-1
CDR3 protein: CASSLGSSGRGGDEQFF

V gene: TRBV29-1
J gene: TRBJ1-1
CDR3 protein: CSVGGGGATELRPVGNTEAFF

V gene: TRBV3-1
J gene: TRBJ2-3
CDR3 protein: CASTSLAGTDTQYF

V gene: TRBV20-1
J gene: TRBJ1-1
CDR3 protein: CSAPTANTEAFF

V gene: TRBV24-1
J gene: TRBJ2-1
CDR3 protein: CATSEPQRTSVREQFF

V gene: TRBV12-3/TRBV12-4
J gene: TRBJ2-7
CDR3 protein: CASSLRPGGDEQYF

V gene: TRBV7-2
J gene: TRBJ2-5
CDR3 protein: CASSFQGGGGETQYF

V gene: TRBV20-1
J gene: TRBJ2-1
CDR3 protein: CSARDRLAGGRSSYNEQFF

V gene: TRBV5-1
J gene: TRBJ1-1
CDR3 protein: CASSWGQGALHTEAFF

V gene: TRBV5-8
J gene: TRBJ1-1
CDR3 protein: CASSATTVEAFF

V gene: TRBV30
J gene: TRBJ1-4
CDR3 protein: CAWSAGHLEKLFF

V gene: TRBV4-3
J gene: TRBJ2-2
CDR3 protein: CASSQGSPAGELFF

V gene: TRBV2
J gene: TRBJ2-2
CDR3 protein: CATGQGDGTGELFF

V gene: TRBV29-1
J gene: TRBJ2-7
CDR3 protein: CSVRGETYEQYF